Detailed here is one T cell receptor beta chain. Its antigen is unidentified. Germline CDR1 reads SGHRS; CDR2 reads YFSETQ. CDR3 length: 16 residues. The trim removed 4 bases at V and 2 bases at J, leaving 10 bases unmatched. The protocol was immunoSEQ multiplex PCR, while the TCRdb copy is restricted to in-frame clones and leaves out a portion. The sample holds 90,000 to 150,000 clones, around 90% seen once. The data originate from a study of T cell responses to AZD1222 COVID-19 vaccine. Study-wide background: Second-dose recipients at about 4 or about 12 weeks were treated as one pooled group.

Regarding the study as a whole: Reports say nearly half of spike-specific TCRs go after unmutated variant regions. Donors, mostly white British, included more females; clonal diversity was possibly underestimated. Vaccination with two AZD1222 doses was followed by a rise in Spike-specific TCR breadth and depth.

The sequences come from peripheral blood, collected on day 0 of AZD1222 vaccination. The sequence was obtained from an adult in good health. The rearrangement uses TRBV5-1 and TRBJ1-2; TRBD1 agrees at 8 bases. The CDR3 region has the DNA TGCGCCAGCAGCATGGGACAGGCATCCTACAACTATGGCTACACCTTC. Its protein product is CASSMGQASYNYGYTF.